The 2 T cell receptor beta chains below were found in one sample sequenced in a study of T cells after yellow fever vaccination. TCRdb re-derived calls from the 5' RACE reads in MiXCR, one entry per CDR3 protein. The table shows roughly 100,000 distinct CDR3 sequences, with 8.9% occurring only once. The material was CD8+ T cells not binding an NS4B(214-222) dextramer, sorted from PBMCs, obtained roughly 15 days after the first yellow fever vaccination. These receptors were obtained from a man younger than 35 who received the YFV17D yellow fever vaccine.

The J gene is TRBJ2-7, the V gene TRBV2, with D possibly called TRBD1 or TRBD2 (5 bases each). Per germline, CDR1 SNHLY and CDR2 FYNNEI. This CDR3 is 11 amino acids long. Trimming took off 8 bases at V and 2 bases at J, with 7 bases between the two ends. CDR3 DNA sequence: TGTGCCAGCGGGGGTCCCTACGAGCAGTACGTC. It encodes CASGGPYEQYV.

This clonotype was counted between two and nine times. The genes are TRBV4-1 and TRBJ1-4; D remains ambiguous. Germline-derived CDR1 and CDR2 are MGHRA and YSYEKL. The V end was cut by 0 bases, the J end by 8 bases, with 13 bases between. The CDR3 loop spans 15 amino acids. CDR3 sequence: CASSQDDGSGEKLFF. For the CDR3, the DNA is TGCGCCAGCAGCCAAGACGACGGGAGTGGCGAAAAACTGTTTTTT.